This T cell receptor beta chain emerged from a study of cytomegalovirus exposure and HLA in healthy donors. General study points: It has been reported that TCR beta sequences accurately predicted the HLA-A and HLA-B alleles of most subjects. A later analysis by the authors found several of the most significant clusters apparently linked to common viral pathogens.

In the PCR, 60 Vbeta and 13 Jbeta primers were used. Only in-frame clones appear in the TCRdb table, and some are missing; sequencing was by immunoSEQ multiplex PCR. Listed are some 120,000 clones; roughly 0.94% falls within the top ten. Regarding this clone: What it binds is unknown.

V shed 1 base and J shed 3 bases, with 7 bases lying between them. This CDR3 is built from 13 residues. CDR1 is MNHNS and CDR2 is SASEGT in the germline V gene. Sequenced material: PBMCs. V is TRBV6-1 and J is TRBJ2-7; no definite D call. This sequence originates from a man between 18 and 29 years old in good health and CMV-seronegative. The CDR3 DNA sequence: TGTGCCAGCAGTGAAGGGCCCGTCTACGAGCAGTACTTC. It encodes CASSEGPVYEQYF.